This TCR beta chain derives from a study of blood T cell repertoires in COVID-19. Overall study: The origin of the acute and convalescent COVID-19 samples was the United States, Italy and Spain. The analysed material was cDNA or gDNA that came from T cells, B-cell-depleted T cells, or PBMCs.

Patients of the Seattle cohort, enrolled during active infection, were followed longitudinally. Per the original methods: It was from reference gene primer amplification that nucleated cell counts were estimated. The protocol was immunoSEQ multiplex PCR, while the TCRdb copy is restricted to in-frame clones and leaves out a portion. V and J calls and clone size are given by that table; D and trimming were obtained from the DNA. This sample has about 240,000 clones; around 81% occur once, and the top ten carry 7.5%. The germline V gene has CDR1 SGHDT and CDR2 YYEEEE. The CDR3 contains 13 residues. V shed 1 base and J shed 1 base, with 2 bases lying between them.

The sample consisted of peripheral blood. The TCR was taken from an elderly woman with COVID-19, enrolled during active disease. The rearrangement uses TRBV5-6 and TRBJ1-4; D is unresolved. The CDR3 is CASSLQTNEKLFF. CDR3 DNA: TGTGCCAGCAGCTTGCAAACTAATGAAAAACTGTTTTTT.